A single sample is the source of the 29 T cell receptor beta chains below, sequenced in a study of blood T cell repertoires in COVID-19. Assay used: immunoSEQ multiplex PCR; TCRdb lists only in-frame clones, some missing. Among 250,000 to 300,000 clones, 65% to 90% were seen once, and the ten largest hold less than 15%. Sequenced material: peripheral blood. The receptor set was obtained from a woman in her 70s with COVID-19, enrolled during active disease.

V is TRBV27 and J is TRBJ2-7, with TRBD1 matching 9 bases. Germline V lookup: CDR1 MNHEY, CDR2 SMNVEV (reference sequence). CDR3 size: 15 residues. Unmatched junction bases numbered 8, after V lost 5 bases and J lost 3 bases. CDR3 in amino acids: CASSLRTGESYEQYF. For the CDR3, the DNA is TGTGCCAGCAGTCTGAGGACAGGGGAGAGCTACGAGCAGTACTTC.

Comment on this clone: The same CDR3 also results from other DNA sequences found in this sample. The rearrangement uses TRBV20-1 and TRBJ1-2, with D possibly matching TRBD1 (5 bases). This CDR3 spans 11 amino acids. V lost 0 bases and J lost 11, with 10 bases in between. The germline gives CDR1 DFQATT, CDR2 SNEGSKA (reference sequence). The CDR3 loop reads CSARDGGGYTF. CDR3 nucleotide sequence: TGCAGTGCTAGAGATGGCGGGGGTTACACCTTC.

For the CDR3, the DNA is TGTGCCTGGAGTCAACAGACAGGGTTTAATTCACCCCTCCACTTT. Encoded protein: CAWSQQTGFNSPLHF. The rearrangement uses TRBV30 and TRBJ1-6; TRBD1 aligns across 7 bases. This CDR3 is 15 amino acids long. Losses at the gene ends were 2 bases for V and 6 bases for J; bases not matched to a gene: 7. Germline V gene data show CDR1 as GTSNPN and CDR2 as SVGIG (reference sequence).

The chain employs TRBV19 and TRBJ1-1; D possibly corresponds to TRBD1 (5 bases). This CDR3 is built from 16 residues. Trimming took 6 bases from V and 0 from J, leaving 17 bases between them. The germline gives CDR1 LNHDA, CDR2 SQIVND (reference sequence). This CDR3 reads CASRDQGLAVNTEAFF. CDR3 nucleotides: TGTGCCAGTAGAGATCAGGGATTAGCAGTGAACACTGAAGCTTTCTTT. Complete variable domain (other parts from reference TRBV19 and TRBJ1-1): DGGITQSPKYLFRKEGQNVTLSCEQNLNHDAMYWYRQDPGQGLRLIYYSQIVNDFQKGDIAEGYSVSREKKESFPLTVTSAQKNPTAFYLCASRDQGLAVNTEAFFGQGTRLTVV.

The CDR3 reads CASSPGADYGYTF. The CDR3 coding sequence is TGTGCCAGCAGCCCAGGGGCAGACTATGGCTACACCTTC. The chain joins TRBV7-3 to TRBJ1-2; D is perhaps TRBD1 (6 bases). The CDR3 consists of 13 residues. CDR1 is SGHTA, CDR2 FQGTGA, per germline. V lost 5 bases and J lost 3, with 10 bases in between.

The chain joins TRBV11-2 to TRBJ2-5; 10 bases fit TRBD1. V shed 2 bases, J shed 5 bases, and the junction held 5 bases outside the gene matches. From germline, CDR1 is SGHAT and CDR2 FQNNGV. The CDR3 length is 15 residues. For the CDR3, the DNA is TGTGCCAGCAGCTTATACGGGACAGGGGAGGAGACCCAGTACTTC. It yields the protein CASSLYGTGEETQYF.

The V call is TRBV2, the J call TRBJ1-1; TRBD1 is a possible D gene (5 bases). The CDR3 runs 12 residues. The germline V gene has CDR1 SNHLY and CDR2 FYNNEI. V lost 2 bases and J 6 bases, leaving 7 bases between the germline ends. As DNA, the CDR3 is TGTGCCAGCAGTGAACCGGGGGCTGAAGCTTTCTTT. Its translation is CASSEPGAEAFF.

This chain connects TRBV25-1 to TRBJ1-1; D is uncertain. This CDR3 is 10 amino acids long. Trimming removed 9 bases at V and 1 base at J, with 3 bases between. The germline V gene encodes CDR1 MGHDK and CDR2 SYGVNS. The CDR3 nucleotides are TGTGCCAGGGCGAACACTGAAGCTTTCTTT. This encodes CARANTEAFF.

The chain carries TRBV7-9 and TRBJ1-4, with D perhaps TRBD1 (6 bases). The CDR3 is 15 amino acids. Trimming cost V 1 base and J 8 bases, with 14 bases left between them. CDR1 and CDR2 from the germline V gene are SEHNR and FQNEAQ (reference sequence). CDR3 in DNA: TGTGCCAGCAGCTTAGGAGGACAGCCGACGGAAAAACTGTTTTTT. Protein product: CASSLGGQPTEKLFF. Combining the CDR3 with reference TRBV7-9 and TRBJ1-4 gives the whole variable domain DTGVSQNPRHKITKRGQNVTFRCDPISEHNRLYWYRQTLGQGPEFLTYFQNEAQLEKSRLLSDRFSAERPKGSFSTLEIQRTEQGDSAMYLCASSLGGQPTEKLFFGSGTQLSVL.

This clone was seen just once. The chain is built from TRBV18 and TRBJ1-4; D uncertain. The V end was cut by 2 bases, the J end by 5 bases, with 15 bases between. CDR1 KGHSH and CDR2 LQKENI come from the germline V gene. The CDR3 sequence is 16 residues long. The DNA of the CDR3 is TGTGCCAGCTCACCATTTAAGGGAGAGTTGAATGAAAAACTGTTTTTT. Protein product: CASSPFKGELNEKLFF.

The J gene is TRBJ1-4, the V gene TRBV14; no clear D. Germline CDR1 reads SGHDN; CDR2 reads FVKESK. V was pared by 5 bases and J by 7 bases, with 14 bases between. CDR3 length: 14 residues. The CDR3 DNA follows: TGTGCCAGCAGCATGACATGGATTGGTGAAAAACTGTTTTTT. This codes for CASSMTWIGEKLFF.

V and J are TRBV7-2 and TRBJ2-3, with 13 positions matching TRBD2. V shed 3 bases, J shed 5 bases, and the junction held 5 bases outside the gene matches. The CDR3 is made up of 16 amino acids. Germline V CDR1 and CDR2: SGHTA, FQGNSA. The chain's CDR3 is CASSFATSGGKDTQYF. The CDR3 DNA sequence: TGTGCCAGCAGCTTTGCGACTAGCGGGGGGAAAGATACGCAGTATTTT.

The CDR3 DNA follows: TGTGCCAGCAGCCCCAGGGGGAACAACCAAGCTTTCTTT. Translating it yields CASSPRGNNQAFF. This chain links TRBV11-1 with TRBJ1-1; 7 bases map to TRBD1. The CDR3 has 13 amino acids. Germline V gene lookup returns CDR1 SGHAT and CDR2 FQDESV (reference sequence). V was clipped by 5 bases and J by 9 bases; unmatched bases: 9.

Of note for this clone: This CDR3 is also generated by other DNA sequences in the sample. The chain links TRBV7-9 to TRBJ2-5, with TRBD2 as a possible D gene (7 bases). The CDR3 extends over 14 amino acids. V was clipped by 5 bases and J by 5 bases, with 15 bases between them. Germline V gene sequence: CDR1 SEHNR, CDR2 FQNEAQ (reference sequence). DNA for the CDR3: TGTGCCAGCAGCCCCAGGGGAGGGGTGGAGACCCAGTACTTC. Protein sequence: CASSPRGGVETQYF.

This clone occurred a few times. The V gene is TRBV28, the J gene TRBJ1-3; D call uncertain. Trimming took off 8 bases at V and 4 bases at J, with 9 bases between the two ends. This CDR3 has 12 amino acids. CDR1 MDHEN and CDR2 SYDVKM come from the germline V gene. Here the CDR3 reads CASLSPGNTIYF. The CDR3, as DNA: TGTGCCAGCCTTTCCCCGGGAAACACCATATATTTT.

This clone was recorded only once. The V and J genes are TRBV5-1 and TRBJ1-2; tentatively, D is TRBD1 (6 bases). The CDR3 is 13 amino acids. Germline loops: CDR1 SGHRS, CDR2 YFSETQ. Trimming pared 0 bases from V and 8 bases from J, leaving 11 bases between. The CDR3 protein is CASSLVQGGGYTF. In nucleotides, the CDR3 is TGCGCCAGCAGCTTGGTACAGGGTGGCGGCTACACCTTC. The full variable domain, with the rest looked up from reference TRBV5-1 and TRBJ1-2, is KAGVTQTPRYLIKTRGQQVTLSCSPISGHRSVSWYQQTPGQGLQFLFEYFSETQRNKGNFPGRFSGRQFSNSRSEMNVSTLELGDSALYLCASSLVQGGGYTFGSGTRLTVV.

In DNA, the CDR3 is TGTGCCTGGAGGGGAAACGGACAAACTAATTCACCCCTCCACTTT. Protein sequence: CAWRGNGQTNSPLHF. This chain joins TRBV30 and TRBJ1-6; possible D gene TRBD1, 5 bases. Trimming cost V 3 bases and J 6 bases, with 15 bases left between them. CDR1 is GTSNPN and CDR2 is SVGIG in the germline V gene (reference sequence). The CDR3 loop spans 15 amino acids.

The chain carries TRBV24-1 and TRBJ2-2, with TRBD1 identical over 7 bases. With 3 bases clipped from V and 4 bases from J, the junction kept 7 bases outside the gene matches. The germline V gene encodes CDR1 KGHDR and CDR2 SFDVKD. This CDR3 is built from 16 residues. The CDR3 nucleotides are TGTGCCACCAGTGATCCATCCGGGACAGCCACCGGGGAGCTGTTTTTT. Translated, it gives CATSDPSGTATGELFF.

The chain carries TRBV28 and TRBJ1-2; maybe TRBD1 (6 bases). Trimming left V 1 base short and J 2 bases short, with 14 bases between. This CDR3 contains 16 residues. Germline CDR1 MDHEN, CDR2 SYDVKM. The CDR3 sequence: CASSLSGAGKNYGYTF. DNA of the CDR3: TGTGCCAGCAGTTTATCAGGGGCTGGGAAAAACTATGGCTACACCTTC.

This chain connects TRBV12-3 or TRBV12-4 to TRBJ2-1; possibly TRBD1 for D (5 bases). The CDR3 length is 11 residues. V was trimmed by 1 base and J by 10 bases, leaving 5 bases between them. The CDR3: CASSLGTEQFF. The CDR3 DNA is TGTGCCAGCAGTTTAGGGACAGAGCAGTTCTTC.

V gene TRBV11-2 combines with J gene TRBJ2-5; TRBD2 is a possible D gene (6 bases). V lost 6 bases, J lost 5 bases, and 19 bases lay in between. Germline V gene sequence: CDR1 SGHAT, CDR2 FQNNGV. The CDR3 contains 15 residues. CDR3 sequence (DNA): TGTGCCAGCAGTCAATACACCGGACTAAGCGAGACCCAGTACTTC. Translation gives CASSQYTGLSETQYF.

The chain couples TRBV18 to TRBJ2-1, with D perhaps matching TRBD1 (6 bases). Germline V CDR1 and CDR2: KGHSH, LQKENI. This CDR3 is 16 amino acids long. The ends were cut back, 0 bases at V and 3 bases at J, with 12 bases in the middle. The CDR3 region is CASSPPLGAFYNEQFF. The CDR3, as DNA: TGTGCCAGCTCACCACCGCTGGGGGCGTTCTACAATGAGCAGTTCTTC.

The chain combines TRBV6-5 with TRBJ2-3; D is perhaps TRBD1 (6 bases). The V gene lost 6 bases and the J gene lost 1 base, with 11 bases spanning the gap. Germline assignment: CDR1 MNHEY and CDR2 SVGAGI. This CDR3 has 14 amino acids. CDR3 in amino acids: CASRGASRTDTQYF. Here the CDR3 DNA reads TGTGCCAGCAGGGGGGCGAGCCGCACAGATACGCAGTATTTT.

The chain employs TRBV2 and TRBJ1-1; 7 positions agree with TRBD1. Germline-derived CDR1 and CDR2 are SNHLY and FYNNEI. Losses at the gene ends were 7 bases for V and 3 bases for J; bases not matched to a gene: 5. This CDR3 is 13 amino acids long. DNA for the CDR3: TGTGCCAGCATACTTACAGGGGACACTGAAGCTTTCTTT. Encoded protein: CASILTGDTEAFF.

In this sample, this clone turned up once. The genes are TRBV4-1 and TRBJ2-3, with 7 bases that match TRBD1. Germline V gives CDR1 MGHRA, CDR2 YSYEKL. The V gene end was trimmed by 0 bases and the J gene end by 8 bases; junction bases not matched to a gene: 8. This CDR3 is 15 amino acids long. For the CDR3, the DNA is TGCGCCAGCAGCCAAGAGGGGCAGGGGGACGGTACGCAGTATTTT. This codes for CASSQEGQGDGTQYF.

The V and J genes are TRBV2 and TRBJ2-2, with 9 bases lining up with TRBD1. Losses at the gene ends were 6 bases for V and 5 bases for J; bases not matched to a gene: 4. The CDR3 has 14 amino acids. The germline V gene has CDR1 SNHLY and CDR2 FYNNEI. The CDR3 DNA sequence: TGTGCCAGCAGGGACGACAGGGGGACCGGGGAGCTGTTTTTT. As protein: CASRDDRGTGELFF.

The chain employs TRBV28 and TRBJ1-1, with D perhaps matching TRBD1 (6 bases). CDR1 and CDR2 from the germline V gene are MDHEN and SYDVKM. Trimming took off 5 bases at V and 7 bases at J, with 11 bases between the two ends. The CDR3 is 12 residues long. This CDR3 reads CASSIQGFEAFF. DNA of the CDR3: TGTGCCAGCAGTATCCAGGGGTTTGAAGCTTTCTTT. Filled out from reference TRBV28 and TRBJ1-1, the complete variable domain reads DVKVTQSSRYLVKRTGEKVFLECVQDMDHENMFWYRQDPGLGLRLIYFSYDVKMKEKGDIPEGYSVSREKKERFSLILESASTNQTSMYLCASSIQGFEAFFGQGTRLTVV.

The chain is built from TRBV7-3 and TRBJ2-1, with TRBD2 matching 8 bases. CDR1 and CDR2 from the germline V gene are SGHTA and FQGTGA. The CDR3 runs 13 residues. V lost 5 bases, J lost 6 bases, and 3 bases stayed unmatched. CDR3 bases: TGTGCCAGCAGCCCCGGGGGGGCCAATGAGCAGTTCTTC. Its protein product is CASSPGGANEQFF.

The CDR3 protein is CASSTGPHQPQHF. The CDR3 DNA reads as TGTGCCAGCAGTACAGGGCCGCATCAGCCCCAGCATTTT. J is TRBJ1-5 and V is TRBV6-5, with D perhaps TRBD1 (6 bases). This CDR3 has 13 residues. Trimming pared 5 bases from V and 5 bases from J, leaving 10 bases between. Germline loops: CDR1 MNHEY, CDR2 SVGAGI.